The rows below give T cell receptor beta chains drawn from one sample of a study of CD8 T cells in Susac syndrome. TCRdb independently ran MiXCR on the immunoSEQ multiplex PCR reads; one entry per CDR3 protein. The data contain more than 200,000 distinct CDR3 sequences, about 94% of them singletons. Sequenced sample: CD4+ T cells from PBMCs. The source of these receptors is a human donor with multiple sclerosis. Both conserved end residues are part of each CDR3. Fields, in order: D gene, V gene, clone size, J gene, CDR3 length, CDR3 protein, CDR3 DNA. D genes are given only for firm matches. Clone sizes are given selectively: once, few, many, or a class where the clone is expanded.

d_gene: NA; v_gene: TRBV13; abundance: NA; j_gene: TRBJ1-1; len: 13; CDR3aa: CASSPRVNTEAFF; CDR3nt: TGTGCCAGCAGCCCCCGGGTGAACACTGAAGCTTTCTTT
d_gene: TRBD1; v_gene: TRBV28; abundance: NA; j_gene: TRBJ1-4; len: 13; CDR3aa: CATWDRSNEKLFF; CDR3nt: TGTGCCACTTGGGACAGATCTAATGAAAAACTGTTTTTT
d_gene: TRBD1; v_gene: TRBV6-6; abundance: once; j_gene: TRBJ2-2; len: 13; CDR3aa: CASERDRAGELFF; CDR3nt: TGTGCCAGTGAGCGGGACAGGGCCGGGGAGCTGTTTTTT
d_gene: NA; v_gene: TRBV5-1; abundance: NA; j_gene: TRBJ2-1; len: 13; CDR3aa: CASRGVTYNDQFF; CDR3nt: TGCGCCAGCAGAGGGGTCACCTACAATGACCAGTTCTTC
d_gene: NA; v_gene: TRBV7-9; abundance: NA; j_gene: TRBJ1-1; len: 15; CDR3aa: CASSETQGSNTEAFF; CDR3nt: TGTGCCAGCAGCGAAACACAGGGATCGAACACTGAAGCTTTCTTT
d_gene: NA; v_gene: TRBV18; abundance: NA; j_gene: TRBJ1-3; len: 13; CDR3aa: CASSPASGNTIYF; CDR3nt: TGTGCCAGCTCACCGGCGTCAGGAAACACCATATATTTT
d_gene: NA; v_gene: TRBV20-1; abundance: NA; j_gene: TRBJ2-7; len: 12; CDR3aa: CSARDQGYEQYF; CDR3nt: TGCAGTGCCAGGGACCAGGGGTACGAGCAGTACTTC
d_gene: NA; v_gene: TRBV7-6; abundance: NA; j_gene: TRBJ2-1; len: 14; CDR3aa: CASSTPRVPREQFF; CDR3nt: TGTGCCAGCAGCACCCCCAGGGTCCCTCGGGAGCAGTTCTTC
d_gene: TRBD1; v_gene: TRBV10-3; abundance: NA; j_gene: TRBJ1-2; len: 18; CDR3aa: CAISESGQGSQLNYGYTF; CDR3nt: TGTGCCATCAGTGAGTCGGGACAGGGTTCCCAACTGAACTATGGCTACACCTTC
d_gene: NA; v_gene: TRBV7-2; abundance: NA; j_gene: TRBJ2-5; len: 15; CDR3aa: CASSVTGYSDETQYF; CDR3nt: TGTGCCAGCAGCGTTACAGGGTACTCGGACGAGACCCAGTACTTC
d_gene: TRBD1; v_gene: TRBV6-6; abundance: NA; j_gene: TRBJ1-2; len: 15; CDR3aa: CASSQGARSNYGYTF; CDR3nt: TGTGCCAGCAGTCAGGGGGCCCGATCTAACTATGGCTACACCTTC
d_gene: NA; v_gene: TRBV25-1; abundance: NA; j_gene: TRBJ2-5; len: 15; CDR3aa: CASSPGHSGVETQYF; CDR3nt: TGTGCCAGCAGTCCCGGACACTCCGGGGTAGAGACCCAGTACTTC
d_gene: NA; v_gene: TRBV24-1; abundance: once; j_gene: TRBJ2-2; len: 14; CDR3aa: CATSEMGWTGELFF; CDR3nt: TGTGCCACCAGTGAAATGGGTTGGACCGGGGAGCTGTTTTTT
d_gene: TRBD1; v_gene: TRBV7-9; abundance: NA; j_gene: TRBJ1-1; len: 16; CDR3aa: CASSFLGTGRNTEAFF; CDR3nt: TGTGCCAGCAGCTTCCTAGGGACAGGACGGAACACTGAAGCTTTCTTT
d_gene: TRBD1; v_gene: TRBV6-5; abundance: NA; j_gene: TRBJ1-2; len: 14; CDR3aa: CATTRGQGDYGYTF; CDR3nt: TGTGCCACCACCCGAGGACAGGGAGACTATGGCTACACCTTC
d_gene: TRBD1; v_gene: TRBV29-1; abundance: NA; j_gene: TRBJ2-3; len: 14; CDR3aa: CSVLWDRVTDTQYF; CDR3nt: TGCAGCGTTTTGTGGGACAGGGTCACAGATACGCAGTATTTT
d_gene: TRBD1; v_gene: TRBV6-5; abundance: NA; j_gene: TRBJ2-5; len: 15; CDR3aa: CASTLGQGGQETQYF; CDR3nt: TGTGCCAGCACCCTAGGACAGGGAGGTCAAGAGACCCAGTACTTC
d_gene: NA; v_gene: TRBV18; abundance: NA; j_gene: TRBJ2-7; len: 12; CDR3aa: CASSQENYEQYF; CDR3nt: TGTGCCAGCTCTCAGGAAAACTACGAGCAGTACTTC
d_gene: NA; v_gene: TRBV28; abundance: NA; j_gene: TRBJ1-2; len: 14; CDR3aa: CASSETRDFYGYTF; CDR3nt: TGTGCCAGCAGCGAAACAAGGGACTTCTATGGCTACACCTTC
d_gene: NA; v_gene: TRBV3-1; abundance: NA; j_gene: TRBJ2-3; len: 15; CDR3aa: CASSQTPTRGQTQYF; CDR3nt: TGTGCCAGCAGCCAGACCCCGACTCGGGGCCAGACGCAGTATTTT
d_gene: TRBD2; v_gene: TRBV4-1; abundance: once; j_gene: TRBJ2-3; len: 17; CDR3aa: CASSREALAGVADTQYF; CDR3nt: TGCGCCAGCAGCCGAGAGGCACTAGCGGGAGTTGCAGATACGCAGTATTTT
d_gene: NA; v_gene: TRBV5-1; abundance: NA; j_gene: TRBJ1-4; len: 15; CDR3aa: CASSQQTGGGEKLFF; CDR3nt: TGCGCCAGCAGCCAACAGACGGGTGGCGGTGAAAAACTGTTTTTT
d_gene: NA; v_gene: TRBV12-3/TRBV12-4; abundance: NA; j_gene: TRBJ1-1; len: 14; CDR3aa: CASSLSSVNTEAFF; CDR3nt: TGTGCCAGCAGTTTGTCGTCGGTGAACACTGAAGCTTTCTTT
d_gene: NA; v_gene: TRBV20-1; abundance: once; j_gene: TRBJ2-7; len: 15; CDR3aa: CSARDPMQTPYEQYF; CDR3nt: TGCAGTGCTAGAGATCCTATGCAGACGCCCTACGAGCAGTACTTC
d_gene: TRBD2; v_gene: TRBV15; abundance: NA; j_gene: TRBJ2-1; len: 14; CDR3aa: CATSRERLAGGKFF; CDR3nt: TGTGCCACCAGCAGAGAACGACTAGCGGGGGGAAAGTTCTTC